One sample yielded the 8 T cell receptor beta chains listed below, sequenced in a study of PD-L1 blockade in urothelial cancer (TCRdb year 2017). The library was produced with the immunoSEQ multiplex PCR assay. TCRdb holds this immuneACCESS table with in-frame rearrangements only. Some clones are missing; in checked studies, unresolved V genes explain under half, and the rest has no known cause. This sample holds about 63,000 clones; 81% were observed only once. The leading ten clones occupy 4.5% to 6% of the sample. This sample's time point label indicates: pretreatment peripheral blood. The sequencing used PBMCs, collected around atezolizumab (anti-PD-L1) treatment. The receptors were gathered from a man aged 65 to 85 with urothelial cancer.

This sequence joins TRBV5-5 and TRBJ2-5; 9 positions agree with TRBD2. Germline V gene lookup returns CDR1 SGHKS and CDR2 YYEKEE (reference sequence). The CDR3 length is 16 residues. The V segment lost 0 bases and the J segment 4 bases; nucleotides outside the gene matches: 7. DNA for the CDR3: TGTGCCAGCAGCTTGGCCGTTGCGGGAGGGCGAGAGACCCAGTACTTC. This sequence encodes CASSLAVAGGRETQYF. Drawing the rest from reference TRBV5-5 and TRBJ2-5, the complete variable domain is DAGVTQSPTHLIKTRGQQVTLRCSPISGHKSVSWYQQVLGQGPQFIFQYYEKEERGRGNFPDRFSARQFPNYSSELNVNALLLGDSALYLCASSLAVAGGRETQYFGPGTRLLVL.

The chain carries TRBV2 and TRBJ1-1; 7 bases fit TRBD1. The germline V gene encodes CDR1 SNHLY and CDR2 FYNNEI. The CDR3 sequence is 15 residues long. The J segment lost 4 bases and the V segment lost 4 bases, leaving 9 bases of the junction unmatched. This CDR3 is CASSVETGRSTEAFF. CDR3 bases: TGTGCCAGCAGTGTGGAGACAGGGCGAAGCACTGAAGCTTTCTTT.

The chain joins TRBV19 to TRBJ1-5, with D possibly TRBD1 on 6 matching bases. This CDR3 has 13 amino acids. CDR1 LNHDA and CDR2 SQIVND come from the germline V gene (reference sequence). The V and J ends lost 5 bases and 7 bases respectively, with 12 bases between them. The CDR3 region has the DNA TGTGCCAGTAGTCCACAGGGACGACAGCCCCAGCATTTT. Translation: CASSPQGRQPQHF.

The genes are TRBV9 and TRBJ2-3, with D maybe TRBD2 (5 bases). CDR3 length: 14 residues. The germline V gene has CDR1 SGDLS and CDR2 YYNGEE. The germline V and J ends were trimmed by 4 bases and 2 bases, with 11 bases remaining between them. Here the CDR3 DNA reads TGTGCCAGCAGCTCGCGGGTTAACACAGATACGCAGTATTTT. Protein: CASSSRVNTDTQYF.

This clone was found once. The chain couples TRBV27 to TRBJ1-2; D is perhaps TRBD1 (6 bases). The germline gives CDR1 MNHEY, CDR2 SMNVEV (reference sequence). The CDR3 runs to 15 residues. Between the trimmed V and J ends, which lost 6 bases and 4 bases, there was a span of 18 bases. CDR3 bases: TGTGCCAGCAGCGGAACAGGGTCGGTTAGCTATGGCTACACCTTC. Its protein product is CASSGTGSVSYGYTF.

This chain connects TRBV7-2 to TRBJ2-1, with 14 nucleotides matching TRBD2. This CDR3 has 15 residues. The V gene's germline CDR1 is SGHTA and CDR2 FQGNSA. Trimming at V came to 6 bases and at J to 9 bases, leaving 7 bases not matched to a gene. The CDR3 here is CASSPGTSGSGEQFF. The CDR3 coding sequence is TGTGCCAGCAGTCCCGGGACTAGCGGGAGTGGTGAGCAGTTCTTC.

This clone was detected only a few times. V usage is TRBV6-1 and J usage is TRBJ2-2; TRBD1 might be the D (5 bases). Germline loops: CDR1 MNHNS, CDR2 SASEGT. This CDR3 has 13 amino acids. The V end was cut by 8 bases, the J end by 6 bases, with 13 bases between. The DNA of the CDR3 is TGTGCCAGCCGAGCGACAGTGGCCGGGGAGCTGTTTTTT. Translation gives CASRATVAGELFF.

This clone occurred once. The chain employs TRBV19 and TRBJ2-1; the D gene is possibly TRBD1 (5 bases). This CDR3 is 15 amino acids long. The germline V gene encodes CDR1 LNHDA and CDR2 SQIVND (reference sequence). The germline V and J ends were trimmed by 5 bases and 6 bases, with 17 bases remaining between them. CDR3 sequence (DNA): TGTGCCAGTAGTTTTTCGGACATTGGCGCCAATGAGCAGTTCTTC. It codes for CASSFSDIGANEQFF. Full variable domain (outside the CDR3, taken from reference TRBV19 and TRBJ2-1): DGGITQSPKYLFRKEGQNVTLSCEQNLNHDAMYWYRQDPGQGLRLIYYSQIVNDFQKGDIAEGYSVSREKKESFPLTVTSAQKNPTAFYLCASSFSDIGANEQFFGPGTRLTVL.